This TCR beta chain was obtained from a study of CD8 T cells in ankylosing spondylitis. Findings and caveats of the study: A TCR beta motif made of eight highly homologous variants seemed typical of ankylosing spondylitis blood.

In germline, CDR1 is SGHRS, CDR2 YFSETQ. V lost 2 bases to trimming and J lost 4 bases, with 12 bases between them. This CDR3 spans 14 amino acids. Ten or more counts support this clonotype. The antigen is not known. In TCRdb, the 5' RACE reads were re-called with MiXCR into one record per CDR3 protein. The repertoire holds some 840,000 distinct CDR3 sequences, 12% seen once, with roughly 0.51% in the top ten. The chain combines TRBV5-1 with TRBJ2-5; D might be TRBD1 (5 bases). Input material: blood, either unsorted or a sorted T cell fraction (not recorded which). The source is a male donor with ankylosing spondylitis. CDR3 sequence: CASSFAGPGETQYF. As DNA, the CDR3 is TGCGCCAGCAGCTTCGCAGGGCCGGGAGAGACCCAGTACTTC.